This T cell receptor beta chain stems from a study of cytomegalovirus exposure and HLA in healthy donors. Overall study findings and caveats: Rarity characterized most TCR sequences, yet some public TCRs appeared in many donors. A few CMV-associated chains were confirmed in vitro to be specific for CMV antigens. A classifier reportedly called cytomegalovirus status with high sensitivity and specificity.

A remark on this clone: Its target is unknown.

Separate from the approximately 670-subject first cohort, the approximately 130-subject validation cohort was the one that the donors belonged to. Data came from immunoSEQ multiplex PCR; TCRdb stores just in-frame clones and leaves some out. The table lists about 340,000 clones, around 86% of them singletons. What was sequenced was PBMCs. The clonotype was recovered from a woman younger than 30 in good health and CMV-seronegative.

The CDR3 protein is CASSVAGAGAAYEQFF. CDR3 coding DNA: TGTGCCAGCAGCGTAGCCGGAGCGGGAGCGGCCTATGAGCAGTTCTTC. This chain joins TRBV9 and TRBJ2-1; 8 nucleotides match TRBD2. CDR3 length: 16 residues. Germline V gene sequence: CDR1 SGDLS, CDR2 YYNGEE. V shed 0 bases and J 8 bases; nucleotides not matched to a gene: 10.